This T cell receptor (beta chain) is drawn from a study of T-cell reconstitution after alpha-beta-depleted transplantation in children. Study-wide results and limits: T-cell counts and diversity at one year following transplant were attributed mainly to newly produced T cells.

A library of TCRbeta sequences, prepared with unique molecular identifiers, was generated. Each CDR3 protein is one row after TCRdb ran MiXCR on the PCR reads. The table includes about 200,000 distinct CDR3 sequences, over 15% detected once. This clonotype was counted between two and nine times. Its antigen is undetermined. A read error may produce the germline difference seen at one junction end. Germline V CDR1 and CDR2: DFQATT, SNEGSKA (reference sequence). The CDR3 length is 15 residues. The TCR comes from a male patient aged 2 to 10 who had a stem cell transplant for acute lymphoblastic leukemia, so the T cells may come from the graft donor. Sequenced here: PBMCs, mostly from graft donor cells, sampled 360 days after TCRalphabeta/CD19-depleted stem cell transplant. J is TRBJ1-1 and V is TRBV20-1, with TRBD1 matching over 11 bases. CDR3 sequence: CSARDPGQGVSEAFF. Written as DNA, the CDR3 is TGCAGTGCTCGAGATCCGGGACAGGGGGTTTCTGAAGCTTTCTTT.